This entry describes one T cell receptor (beta chain). Antigen unknown. CDR1 is SEHNR and CDR2 is FQNEAQ in the germline V gene (reference sequence). Losses at the gene ends were 7 bases for V and 3 bases for J; bases not matched to a gene: 6. This CDR3 spans 15 amino acids. The entry originates in a study of CD8 T cells in ankylosing spondylitis. Study results and limitations: Both synovial fluid and blood in reactive arthritis had previously been reported to carry some motif variants. Matched synovial fluid from ankylosing spondylitis patients was reported to be enriched for disease-linked clones. Disease-linked clones were found to be CD8+ and relatively rare in peripheral blood. One TCR beta motif, made up of fewer than 10 highly homologous variants, appeared characteristic of ankylosing spondylitis blood.

5'-RACE, quantitative and with molecular barcodes, yielded the TCR beta libraries. One entry per CDR3 protein results from TCRdb running MiXCR on the 5' RACE reads. The data hold 200,000 to 250,000 distinct CDR3 sequences, with around 19% observed a single time. This chain uses TRBV7-9 with TRBJ2-2, with TRBD1 matching over 9 bases. Sequencing was done on a sample of blood, either unsorted or a sorted T cell fraction (not recorded which). This TCR was recovered from a male donor with ankylosing spondylitis. CDR3 bases: TGTGCCAGCAACACTAGGACAGGGGACACCGGGGAGCTGTTTTTT. It is translated as CASNTRTGDTGELFF.